The T cell receptor (beta chain) under discussion was sequenced for a study of blood T cell repertoires in COVID-19. For the study at large: From the United States, Italy and Spain came samples of acute and convalescent COVID-19. Sources were T cells, B-cell-depleted T cells, or PBMCs; the material itself was cDNA or gDNA.

Patients from Seattle were sampled longitudinally, starting during active infection. Germline V CDR1 and CDR2: SNHLY, FYNNEI. V gave up 8 bases and J gave up 5 bases, with 13 bases separating them. The length of the CDR3 is 12 residues. Only a few counts were recorded for this clone. How the authors handled the data: Estimated nucleated cell counts came from reference gene primer amplification. Sequenced by immunoSEQ multiplex PCR; TCRdb stores in-frame clones only, minus some. That table gives V, J and clone size, and the DNA gave D and trimming. The sample contains 300,000 to 350,000 clones, 89% of which appear only once.

Sample: peripheral blood. The chain employs TRBV2 and TRBJ2-7, with D perhaps matching TRBD2 (6 bases). The receptor was derived from a woman aged 55-69 years with COVID-19, enrolled during active disease. The CDR3 region is CASLFSGDEQYF. The CDR3 DNA reads TGTGCCAGCCTCTTCTCGGGGGACGAGCAGTACTTC.